What follows are 31 T cell receptor beta chains derived from one specimen sequenced in a study of blood T cell repertoires in COVID-19. Here immunoSEQ multiplex PCR was the method, and the copy in TCRdb shows in-frame clones only, minus some. The table has some 240,000 clones, around 90% seen once. Sequencing input: peripheral blood. The receptors originated from an older woman with COVID-19, enrolled during active disease.

This chain links TRBV6-6 with TRBJ1-5; no clear D. The germline V gene encodes CDR1 MNHNY and CDR2 SVGAGI (reference sequence). Trimming stripped 6 bases from V and 11 bases from J, with 23 bases between. This CDR3 has 15 residues. The CDR3 sequence: CASSPLIRGIGSQHF. In DNA, the CDR3 is TGTGCCAGCAGCCCACTCATTCGGGGAATCGGGTCCCAGCATTTT.

The rearrangement joins TRBV3-1 (or the pseudogene TRBV3-2) to TRBJ1-2; D is uncertain. CDR3 length: 14 residues. V dropped 3 bases and J dropped 9 bases, with 17 bases sitting between them. Germline V gene lookup returns CDR1 LGHDT and CDR2 YNNKEL (reference sequence). The CDR3 loop reads CASSHLSQAVSYTF. The DNA of the CDR3 is TGTGCCAGCAGCCACCTCTCGCAGGCCGTGAGCTACACCTTC.

This clone was counted once. The identical CDR3 is also encoded by other nucleotide sequences in the sample. The chain joins TRBV7-9 to TRBJ1-1; tentative D call: TRBD1 (5 bases). V was cut by 2 bases and J by 1 base, with 5 bases left in between. Germline CDR1 and CDR2: SEHNR and FQNEAQ (reference sequence). The CDR3 spans 13 residues. Here the CDR3 reads CASSLQGNTEAFF. As DNA, the CDR3 is TGTGCCAGCAGCTTACAGGGGAACACTGAAGCTTTCTTT.

V gene TRBV7-3 combines with J gene TRBJ2-3; D unclear. CDR1 and CDR2 (germline): SGHTA, FQGTGA. The CDR3 sequence is 11 residues long. V gave up 7 bases and J gave up 4 bases, with 6 bases separating them. The CDR3 region has the DNA TGTGCCAGCACCTCCTCAGATACGCAGTATTTT. This encodes CASTSSDTQYF.

J is TRBJ2-3 and V is TRBV7-3, with 8 bases lining up with TRBD2. The CDR3 consists of 16 residues. CDR1 SGHTA and CDR2 FQGTGA come from the germline V gene. J was trimmed by 5 bases and V by 5 bases; bases with no gene match: 12. The CDR3 DNA is TGTGCCAGCAGCCGAGCGGGGGCCCTAAAAGGAGATACGCAGTATTTT. Its protein product is CASSRAGALKGDTQYF.

CDR3 sequence (DNA): TGCGCCAGCAGCCAAGCCCCTCAACTTGGACAGTATAGCAATCAGCCCCAGCATTTT. Its translation: CASSQAPQLGQYSNQPQHF. This chain uses TRBV4-1 with TRBJ1-5, with a weak D call TRBD1 (6 bases). Germline CDR1 and CDR2: MGHRA and YSYEKL. The CDR3 is 19 amino acids. V shed 1 base and J shed 0 bases, with 19 bases lying between them.

The CDR3 reads CASSLGQNEKLFF. CDR3 nucleotide sequence: TGCGCCAGCAGCTTGGGACAGAATGAAAAACTGTTTTTT. The chain carries TRBV5-1 and TRBJ1-4, with TRBD1 as a possible D gene (5 bases). Trimming took 0 bases from V and 5 from J, leaving 5 bases between them. The CDR3 runs 13 residues. The germline V gene encodes CDR1 SGHRS and CDR2 YFSETQ.

The rearrangement links TRBV14 to TRBJ1-6; possibly TRBD1 for D (6 bases). From germline, CDR1 is SGHDN and CDR2 FVKESK. The V and J ends lost 1 base and 7 bases respectively, with 11 bases between them. The CDR3 has 15 residues. The CDR3 sequence is CASSQAGTSNSPLHF. The CDR3 DNA sequence: TGTGCCAGCAGCCAAGCCGGGACATCGAATTCACCCCTCCACTTT.

The CDR3 DNA reads as TGTGCCAGCAAAAGTGGAGGGATTGCGGAAGCTTTCTTT. Translated, it gives CASKSGGIAEAFF. This chain uses TRBV25-1 with TRBJ1-1; no clear D. V lost 7 bases to trimming and J lost 8 bases, with 17 bases between them. This CDR3 contains 13 residues. CDR1 MGHDK and CDR2 SYGVNS come from the germline V gene.

A single count supports this clone. The V gene is TRBV4-3, the J gene TRBJ1-3; D ambiguous. Trimming pared 5 bases from V and 2 bases from J, leaving 13 bases between. Germline CDR1 and CDR2: LGHNA and YSLEER. The CDR3 loop spans 15 amino acids. The chain's CDR3 is CASSDYGVAGNTIYF. Written as DNA, the CDR3 is TGCGCCAGCAGCGACTATGGGGTGGCTGGAAACACCATATATTTT.

The rearrangement joins TRBV7-2 to TRBJ1-1; D is unclear. Germline values: CDR1 SGHTA, CDR2 FQGNSA. CDR3 length: 17 residues. V was pared by 0 bases and J by 1 base, with 15 bases between. The CDR3 DNA sequence: TGTGCCAGCAGCTTAGCTTTGAGGGATCCTGGGAACACTGAAGCTTTCTTT. This gives the protein CASSLALRDPGNTEAFF.

The chain recombines TRBV27 with TRBJ2-2; D may be TRBD1 (5 bases). The CDR3 spans 16 residues. Germline lookup yields CDR1 MNHEY and CDR2 SMNVEV (reference sequence). Trimming shortened V by 3 bases and J by 0 bases, and 11 bases separated the two germline ends. CDR3 nucleotide sequence: TGTGCCAGCAGTTTCGATAGGGGTTCGAACACCGGGGAGCTGTTTTTT. It yields the protein CASSFDRGSNTGELFF.

The chain combines TRBV30 with TRBJ2-7, with D possibly being TRBD2 (5 bases). The CDR3 extends over 14 amino acids. Trimming took off 1 base at V and 3 bases at J, with 13 bases between the two ends. Germline V gives CDR1 GTSNPN, CDR2 SVGIG (reference sequence). This CDR3 reads CAWSESGFLYEQYF. The DNA of the CDR3 is TGTGCCTGGAGTGAATCGGGATTCCTCTACGAGCAGTACTTC.

This clone occurred once. The chain carries TRBV27 and TRBJ1-6; no reliable D call. V was cut by 0 bases and J by 5 bases, with 8 bases left in between. The length of the CDR3 is 15 residues. Germline loops: CDR1 MNHEY, CDR2 SMNVEV (reference sequence). The CDR3 reads CASSLSPVNNSPLHF. For the CDR3, the DNA is TGTGCCAGCAGTTTATCCCCGGTCAATAATTCACCCCTCCACTTT.

J is TRBJ1-4 and V is TRBV15; TRBD1 matches 7 bases. Germline CDR1 is LNHNV and CDR2 is YYDKDF (reference sequence). V was pared by 4 bases and J by 5 bases, with 7 bases of the junction left unmatched. There are 15 residues in the CDR3. The chain's CDR3 is CATSNWDSPNEKLFF. CDR3 sequence (DNA): TGTGCCACCAGCAACTGGGACAGTCCAAATGAAAAACTGTTTTTT.

In regard to this clone: The same CDR3 is also encoded by other DNA sequences in this sample. CDR3: CASSREDTQYF. CDR3 DNA: TGTGCCAGCAGCCGTGAGGATACGCAGTATTTT. The gene calls are TRBV6-5 and TRBJ2-3, with D uncertain. The V gene's germline CDR1 is MNHEY and CDR2 SVGAGI. Between the trimmed V and J ends, which lost 6 bases and 6 bases, there was a span of 7 bases. This CDR3 is 11 amino acids long.

The gene calls are TRBV4-1 and TRBJ1-4; no clear D gene. The germline V gene has CDR1 MGHRA and CDR2 YSYEKL. Trimming took off 0 bases at V and 15 bases at J, with 17 bases between the two ends. The CDR3 contains 14 residues. CDR3 nucleotides: TGCGCCAGCAGCCAAGATCGCCCCCGGGAAGTCTTGTTTTTT. Protein product: CASSQDRPREVLFF.

This sequence joins TRBV11-3 and TRBJ1-1, with TRBD1 identical over 9 bases. Germline V lookup: CDR1 SGHNT, CDR2 YENEEA. This CDR3 spans 14 amino acids. Trimming cost V 4 bases and J 3 bases; bases outside gene matches: 3. The DNA for the CDR3 is TGTGCCAGCAGCTCACAGGGGGCGGACACTGAAGCTTTCTTT. This encodes CASSSQGADTEAFF.

This chain joins TRBV6-4 and TRBJ2-3; TRBD2 agrees at 13 bases. CDR1 and CDR2 from the germline V gene are MRHNA and SNTAGT. CDR3 length: 15 amino acids. V gave up 3 bases and J gave up 5 bases; unmatched junction bases: 2. The CDR3 DNA reads as TGTGCCAGCAGTGAAGGGACTAGCGGGGTAGATACGCAGTATTTT. Translating gives CASSEGTSGVDTQYF.

This sequence joins TRBV12-3 or TRBV12-4 and TRBJ1-5; 7 bases line up with TRBD1. J gave up 8 bases and V 5 bases, and 3 bases lay outside the gene matches. CDR3 length: 12 residues. Written as DNA, the CDR3 is TGTGCCAGCAGTAAACAGGGGAAGCCCCAGCATTTT. This encodes CASSKQGKPQHF.

This rearrangement joins TRBV7-9 to TRBJ1-1, with 7 bases matching TRBD1. CDR1 is SEHNR, CDR2 FQNEAQ, per germline (reference sequence). V lost 1 base, J lost 7 bases, and 12 bases stayed unmatched. The CDR3 contains 16 residues. The CDR3 DNA is TGTGCCAGCAGCTTAGGAGGAATCGGGACAGTGGGTGAAGCTTTCTTT. Translation: CASSLGGIGTVGEAFF.

The chain couples TRBV9 to TRBJ2-3; TRBD2 matches at 7 bases. The V and J ends lost 0 bases and 6 bases, in that order; junction bases with no gene match: 7. The CDR3 sequence is 15 residues long. CDR1 and CDR2 from the germline V gene are SGDLS and YYNGEE. This CDR3 reads CASSVGGLGGDTQYF. The DNA for the CDR3 is TGTGCCAGCAGCGTAGGTGGACTAGGCGGGGATACGCAGTATTTT. The whole variable domain, remainder taken from reference TRBV9 and TRBJ2-3, is DSGVTQTPKHLITATGQRVTLRCSPRSGDLSVYWYQQSLDQGLQFLIQYYNGEERAKGNILERFSAQQFPDLHSELNLSSLELGDSALYFCASSVGGLGGDTQYFGPGTRLTVL.

V and J are TRBV7-6 and TRBJ2-2, with 8 bases fitting TRBD1. Germline lookup yields CDR1 SGHVS and CDR2 FNYEAQ. The CDR3 consists of 18 residues. Trimming took 5 bases from V and 4 from J; bases not matched to a gene: 15. The CDR3 nucleotides are TGTGCCAGCAGCGTCAGGGGGCCACACGAGGCTGGCACCGGGGAGCTGTTTTTT. Encoded protein: CASSVRGPHEAGTGELFF.

The chain has TRBV5-4 and TRBJ2-5, with 10 positions matching TRBD1. Unmatched junction bases numbered 6, after V lost 2 bases and J lost 5 bases. Germline V CDR1 and CDR2: SGHNT, YYREEE (reference sequence). This CDR3 spans 15 amino acids. CDR3 in amino acids: CASSFPPGQGETQYF. The CDR3 DNA sequence: TGTGCCAGCAGCTTCCCCCCGGGACAGGGGGAGACCCAGTACTTC. Looking up the rest from reference TRBV5-4 and TRBJ2-5 gives the full variable domain: ETGVTQSPTHLIKTRGQQVTLRCSSQSGHNTVSWYQQALGQGPQFIFQYYREEENGRGNFPPRFSGLQFPNYSSELNVNALELDDSALYLCASSFPPGQGETQYFGPGTRLLVL.

The J gene is TRBJ1-6, the V gene TRBV4-2; 7 bases fit TRBD1. Looked up from germline, CDR1 is LGHNA and CDR2 is YNFKEQ. V was pared by 3 bases and J by 7 bases, with 9 bases of the junction left unmatched. This CDR3 is 16 amino acids long. CDR3: CASSQTPGTANSPLHF. The CDR3 nucleotides read TGTGCCAGCAGCCAGACCCCCGGGACAGCGAATTCACCCCTCCACTTT.

CDR3 sequence reads: CASSIRDSGNEQFF. CDR3 DNA sequence: TGTGCCAGCAGCATAAGGGACTCCGGGAATGAGCAGTTCTTC. This chain joins TRBV7-6 and TRBJ2-1, with D maybe TRBD2 (6 bases). The CDR3 loop spans 14 amino acids. The V gene lost 5 bases and the J gene lost 7 bases, with 15 bases spanning the gap. Germline CDR1 SGHVS, CDR2 FNYEAQ.

This sequence joins TRBV5-1 and TRBJ2-7; tentative D call: TRBD2 (6 bases). Deletions cut 1 base from V and 2 bases from J, with 13 bases between. Germline values: CDR1 SGHRS, CDR2 YFSETQ. The CDR3 has 15 residues. The CDR3 here is CASSLSSGEAYEQYF. CDR3 sequence (DNA): TGCGCCAGCAGCTTGTCTTCGGGGGAGGCCTACGAGCAGTACTTC.

The V and J genes are TRBV4-3 and TRBJ1-2, with D possibly being TRBD1 (6 bases). CDR1 LGHNA and CDR2 YSLEER come from the germline V gene. This CDR3 contains 16 residues. The V end lost 2 bases, the J end lost 0 bases, and 13 bases lay between the germline ends. The CDR3 bases are TGCGCCAGCAGCCAACCGGGACAAGAGACTAACTATGGCTACACCTTC. Amino acids: CASSQPGQETNYGYTF.

With respect to this clone: Other DNA sequences within the sample encode an identical CDR3. The genes are TRBV6-5 and TRBJ1-1, with D perhaps TRBD1 (5 bases). CDR1 is MNHEY and CDR2 is SVGAGI in the germline V gene. This CDR3 spans 14 amino acids. V was cut by 5 bases and J by 0 bases, with 10 bases left in between. CDR3 region: CASSPRGLNTEAFF. The CDR3 nucleotides are TGTGCCAGCAGTCCCCGGGGGTTGAACACTGAAGCTTTCTTT.

A single count supports this clone. The V call is TRBV9, the J call TRBJ2-7; D might be TRBD1 (5 bases). V lost 3 bases and J lost 6, with 16 bases in between. Germline CDR1 and CDR2: SGDLS and YYNGEE. The CDR3 consists of 14 residues. The CDR3 DNA reads TGTGCCAGCAGCGCGACAGCACTACTCTCCGAGCAGTACTTC. Protein product: CASSATALLSEQYF.

This chain uses TRBV7-4 with TRBJ2-7; D is perhaps TRBD1 (5 bases). V was clipped by 3 bases and J by 3 bases, with 21 bases between them. Germline V lookup: CDR1 SGHVT, CDR2 SQSDAQ. The CDR3 has 17 residues. The CDR3, as DNA: TGTGCCAGCAGCTTGGCCAGGGTCTTCCCCGAAAGCTACGAGCAGTACTTC. Protein sequence: CASSLARVFPESYEQYF. The full variable domain, rest sourced from reference TRBV7-4 and TRBJ2-7, is GAGVSQSPRYKVAKRGRDVALRCDSISGHVTLYWYRQTLGQGSEVLTYSQSDAQRDKSGRPSGRFSAERPERSVSTLKIQRTEQGDSAVYLCASSLARVFPESYEQYFGPGTRLTVT.